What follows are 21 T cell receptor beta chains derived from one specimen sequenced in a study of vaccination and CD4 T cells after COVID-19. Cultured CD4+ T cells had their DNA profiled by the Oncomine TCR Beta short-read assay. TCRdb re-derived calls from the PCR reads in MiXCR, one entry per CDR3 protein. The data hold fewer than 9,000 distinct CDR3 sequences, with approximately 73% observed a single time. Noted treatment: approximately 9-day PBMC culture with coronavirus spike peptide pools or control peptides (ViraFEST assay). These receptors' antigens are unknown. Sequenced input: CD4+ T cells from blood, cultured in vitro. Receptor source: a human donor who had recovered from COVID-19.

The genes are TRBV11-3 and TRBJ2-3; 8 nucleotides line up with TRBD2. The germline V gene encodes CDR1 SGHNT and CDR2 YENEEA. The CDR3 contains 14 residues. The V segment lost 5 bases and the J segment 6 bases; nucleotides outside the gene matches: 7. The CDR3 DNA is TGTGCCAGCAGCCGGGGGGGTATCGACGATACGCAGTATTTT. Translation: CASSRGGIDDTQYF. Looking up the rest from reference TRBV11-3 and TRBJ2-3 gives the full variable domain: EAGVVQSPRYKIIEKKQPVAFWCNPISGHNTLYWYLQNLGQGPELLIRYENEEAVDDSQLPKDRFSAERLKGVDSTLKIQPAELGDSAVYLCASSRGGIDDTQYFGPGTRLTVL.

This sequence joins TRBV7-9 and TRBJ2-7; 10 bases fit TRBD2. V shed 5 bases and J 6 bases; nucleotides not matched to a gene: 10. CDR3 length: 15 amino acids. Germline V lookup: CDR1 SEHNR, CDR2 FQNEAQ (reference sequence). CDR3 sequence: CASSLLAGAAREQYF. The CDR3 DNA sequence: TGTGCCAGCAGCCTCCTAGCGGGGGCGGCCCGCGAGCAGTACTTC.

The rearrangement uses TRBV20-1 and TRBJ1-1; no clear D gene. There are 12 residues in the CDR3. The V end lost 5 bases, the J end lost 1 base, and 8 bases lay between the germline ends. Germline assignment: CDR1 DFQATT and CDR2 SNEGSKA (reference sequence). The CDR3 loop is CSAHQSNTEAFF. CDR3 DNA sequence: TGCAGTGCTCACCAATCGAACACTGAAGCTTTCTTT.

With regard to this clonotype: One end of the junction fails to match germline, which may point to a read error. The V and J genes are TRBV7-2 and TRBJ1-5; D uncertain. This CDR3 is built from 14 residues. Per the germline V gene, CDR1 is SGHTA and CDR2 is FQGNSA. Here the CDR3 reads CANSFITLGQPQHF. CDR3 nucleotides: TGTGCCAACAGCTTTATTACGCTTGGTCAGCCCCAGCATTTT. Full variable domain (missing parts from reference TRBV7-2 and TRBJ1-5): GAGVSQSPSNKVTEKGKDVELRCDPISGHTALYWYRQSLGQGLEFLIYFQGNSAPDKSGLPSDRFSAERTGGSVSTLTIQRTQQEDSAVYLCANSFITLGQPQHFGDGTRLSIL.

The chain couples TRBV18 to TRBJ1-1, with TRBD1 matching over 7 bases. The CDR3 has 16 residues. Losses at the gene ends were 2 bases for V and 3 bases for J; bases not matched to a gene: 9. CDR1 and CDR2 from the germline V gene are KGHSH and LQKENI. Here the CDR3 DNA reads TGTGCCAGCTCACCATCCTCAGGGGGGGTATACACTGAAGCTTTCTTT. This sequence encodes CASSPSSGGVYTEAFF.

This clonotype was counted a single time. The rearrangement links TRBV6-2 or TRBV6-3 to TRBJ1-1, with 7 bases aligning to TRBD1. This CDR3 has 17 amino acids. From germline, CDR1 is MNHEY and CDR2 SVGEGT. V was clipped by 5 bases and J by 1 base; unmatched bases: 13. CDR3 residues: CASSLQGSPGPNTEAFF. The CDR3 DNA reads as TGTGCCAGCAGTCTACAGGGGTCCCCCGGCCCGAACACTGAAGCTTTCTTT.

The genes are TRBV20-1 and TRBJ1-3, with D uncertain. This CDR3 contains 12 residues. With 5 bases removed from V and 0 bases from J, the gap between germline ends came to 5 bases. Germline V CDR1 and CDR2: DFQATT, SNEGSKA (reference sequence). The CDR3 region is CSAPYSGNTIYF. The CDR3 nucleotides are TGCAGTGCTCCCTACTCTGGAAACACCATATATTTT.

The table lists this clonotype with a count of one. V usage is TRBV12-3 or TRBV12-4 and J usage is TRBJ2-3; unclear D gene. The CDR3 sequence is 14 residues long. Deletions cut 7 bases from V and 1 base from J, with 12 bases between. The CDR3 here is CASTLTGRTDTQYF. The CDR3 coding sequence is TGTGCCAGCACGCTTACTGGGCGCACAGATACGCAGTATTTT.

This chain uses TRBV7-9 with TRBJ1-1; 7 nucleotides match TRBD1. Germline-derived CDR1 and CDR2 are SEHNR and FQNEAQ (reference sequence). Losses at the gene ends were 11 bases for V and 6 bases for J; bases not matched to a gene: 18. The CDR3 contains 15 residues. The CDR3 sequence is CAGISQGLSLAEAFF. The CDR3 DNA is TGTGCCGGAATCTCACAGGGGTTGAGCCTTGCTGAAGCTTTCTTT.

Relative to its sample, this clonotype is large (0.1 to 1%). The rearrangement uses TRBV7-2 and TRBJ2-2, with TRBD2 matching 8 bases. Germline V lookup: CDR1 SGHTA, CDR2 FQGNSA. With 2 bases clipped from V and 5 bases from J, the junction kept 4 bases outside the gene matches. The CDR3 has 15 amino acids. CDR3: CASSLFSSGTGELFF. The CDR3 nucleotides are TGTGCCAGCAGCTTATTCTCTAGCGGGACCGGGGAGCTGTTTTTT.

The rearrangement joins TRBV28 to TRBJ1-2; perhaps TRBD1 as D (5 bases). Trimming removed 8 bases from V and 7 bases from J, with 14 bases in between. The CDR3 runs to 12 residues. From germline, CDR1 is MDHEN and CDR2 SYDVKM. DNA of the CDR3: TGTGCCAGCCAAACGGGGCTGGGTGGCTACACCTTC. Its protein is CASQTGLGGYTF.

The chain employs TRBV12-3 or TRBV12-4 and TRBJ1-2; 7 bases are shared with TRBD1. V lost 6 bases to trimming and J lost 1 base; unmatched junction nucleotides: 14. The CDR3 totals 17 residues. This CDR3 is CASRRSRGLRLNYGYTF. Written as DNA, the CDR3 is TGTGCCAGCAGACGGAGCAGGGGGTTGCGACTTAACTATGGCTACACCTTC.

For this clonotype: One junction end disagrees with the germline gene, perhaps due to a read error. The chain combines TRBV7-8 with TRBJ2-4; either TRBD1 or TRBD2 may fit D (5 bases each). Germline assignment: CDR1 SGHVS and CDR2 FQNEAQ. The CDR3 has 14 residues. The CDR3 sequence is CASSRGTSKNIQYF. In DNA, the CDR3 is TGCGCCAGCAGCCGAGGGACCAGCAAAAACATTCAGTACTTC.

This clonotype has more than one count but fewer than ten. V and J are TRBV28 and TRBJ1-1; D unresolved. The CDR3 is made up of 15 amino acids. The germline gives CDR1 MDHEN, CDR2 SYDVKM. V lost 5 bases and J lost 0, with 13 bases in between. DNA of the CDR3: TGTGCCAGCAGTCCGCACCCCGCTTTGAACACTGAAGCTTTCTTT. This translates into CASSPHPALNTEAFF.

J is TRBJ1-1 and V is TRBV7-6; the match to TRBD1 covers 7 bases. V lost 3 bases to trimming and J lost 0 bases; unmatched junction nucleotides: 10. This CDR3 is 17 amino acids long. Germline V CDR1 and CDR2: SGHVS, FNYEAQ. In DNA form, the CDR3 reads TGTGCCAGCAGCTTGACAGGGTTACGTTCGATGAACACTGAAGCTTTCTTT. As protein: CASSLTGLRSMNTEAFF.

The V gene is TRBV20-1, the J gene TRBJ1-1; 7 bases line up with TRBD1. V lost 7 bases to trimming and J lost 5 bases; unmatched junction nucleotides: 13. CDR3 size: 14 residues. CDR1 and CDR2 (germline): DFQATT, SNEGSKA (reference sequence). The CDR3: CSVRDAGGLTEAFF. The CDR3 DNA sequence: TGCAGTGTCAGAGACGCAGGGGGTTTAACTGAAGCTTTCTTT.

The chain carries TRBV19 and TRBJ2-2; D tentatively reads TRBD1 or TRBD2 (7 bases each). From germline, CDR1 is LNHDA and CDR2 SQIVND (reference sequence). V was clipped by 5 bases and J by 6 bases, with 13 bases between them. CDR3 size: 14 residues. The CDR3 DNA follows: TGTGCCAGTAGTCAACAGGGGAGGGCCGGGGAGCTGTTTTTT. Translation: CASSQQGRAGELFF. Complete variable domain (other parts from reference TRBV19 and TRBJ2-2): DGGITQSPKYLFRKEGQNVTLSCEQNLNHDAMYWYRQDPGQGLRLIYYSQIVNDFQKGDIAEGYSVSREKKESFPLTVTSAQKNPTAFYLCASSQQGRAGELFFGEGSRLTVL.

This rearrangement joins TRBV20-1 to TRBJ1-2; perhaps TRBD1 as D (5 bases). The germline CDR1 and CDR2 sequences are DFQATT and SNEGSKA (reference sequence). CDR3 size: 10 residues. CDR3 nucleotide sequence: TGCGGGTGTGGGGGCTATGGCTACACCTTC. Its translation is CGCGGYGYTF.

The CDR3 loop is CASSFGTGLKGLAFF. The CDR3 bases are TGTGCCAGCAGTTTCGGGACAGGACTAAAAGGGCTAGCTTTCTTT. The chain couples TRBV27 to TRBJ1-1; 8 bases are a match to TRBD1. Germline lookup yields CDR1 MNHEY and CDR2 SMNVEV (reference sequence). With 3 bases clipped from V and 10 bases from J, the junction kept 13 bases outside the gene matches. The CDR3 length is 15 residues.

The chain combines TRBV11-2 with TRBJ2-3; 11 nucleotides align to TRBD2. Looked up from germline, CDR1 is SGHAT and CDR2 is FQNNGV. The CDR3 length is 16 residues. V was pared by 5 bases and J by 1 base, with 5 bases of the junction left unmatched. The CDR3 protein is CASSLSGRAGTDTQYF. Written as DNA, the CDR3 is TGTGCCAGCAGCCTTAGCGGGAGGGCCGGCACAGATACGCAGTATTTT. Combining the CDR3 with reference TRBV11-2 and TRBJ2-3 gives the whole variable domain EAGVAQSPRYKIIEKRQSVAFWCNPISGHATLYWYQQILGQGPKLLIQFQNNGVVDDSQLPKDRFSAERLKGVDSTLKIQPAKLEDSAVYLCASSLSGRAGTDTQYFGPGTRLTVL.

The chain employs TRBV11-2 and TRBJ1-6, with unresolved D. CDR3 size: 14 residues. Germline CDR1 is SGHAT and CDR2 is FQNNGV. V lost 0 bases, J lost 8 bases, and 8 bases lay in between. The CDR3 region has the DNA TGTGCCAGCAGCTTAGATCCGGGCTATTCACCCCTCCACTTT. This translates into CASSLDPGYSPLHF.